This entry lists 4 T cell receptor beta chains sequenced from one sample in a study of cytomegalovirus exposure and HLA in healthy donors. This PCR relied on a set of 60 Vbeta primers and 13 Jbeta primers. The protocol was immunoSEQ multiplex PCR, while the TCRdb copy is restricted to in-frame clones and leaves out a portion. Of approximately 200,000 clones detected, around 86% appear once; the ten largest clones hold roughly 6%. The sample taken for sequencing was PBMCs. The source is a woman aged 50 to 65 in good health and CMV-seropositive.

The chain uses TRBV6-6 and TRBJ1-1; possible D gene TRBD1, 6 bases. V lost 0 bases and J 1 base, leaving 6 bases between the germline ends. CDR1 is MNHNY and CDR2 is SVGAGI in the germline V gene (reference sequence). The CDR3 covers 14 residues. In DNA form, the CDR3 reads TGTGCCAGCAGTTACTCGGACAGGAACACTGAAGCTTTCTTT. Translated, it gives CASSYSDRNTEAFF.

Ten or more counts support this clone. V gene TRBV7-9 combines with J gene TRBJ2-7, with D maybe TRBD1 (6 bases). Looked up from germline, CDR1 is SEHNR and CDR2 is FQNEAQ (reference sequence). CDR3 length: 13 amino acids. Trimming stripped 5 bases from V and 3 bases from J, with 11 bases between. CDR3 in DNA: TGTGCCAGCAGCGGGGACACCTTCTACGAGCAGTACTTC. It codes for CASSGDTFYEQYF.

V is TRBV21-1 and J is TRBJ2-2; no check of the table's D call, TRBD2, against the DNA was made. TRBV21-1 is noted as a pseudogene. The CDR3 totals 16 residues. CDR3 DNA: TGTGCCAGCAGCAAAGTGGGGGCGGGAGACACCGGGGAGCTGTTTTTT. Its translation: CASSKVGAGDTGELFF.

The V call is TRBV4-3, the J call TRBJ1-2; TRBD1 aligns across 9 bases. CDR3 length equals 15 residues. Unmatched junction bases numbered 9, after V lost 3 bases and J lost 7 bases. The germline gives CDR1 LGHNA, CDR2 YSLEER. The CDR3 region is CASSQHRDRAFGYTF. In DNA form, the CDR3 reads TGCGCCAGCAGCCAGCACCGGGACAGGGCTTTTGGCTACACCTTC.